The following is a TCR beta chain sequence with its context. Its antigen is as yet unknown. The source of the sample is a study of cytomegalovirus exposure and HLA in healthy donors. Findings and limits, study-wide: In a later analysis, TCR beta V- and J-gene trimming was associated with a missense DCLRE1C variant.

Germline V gives CDR1 SGHRS, CDR2 YFSETQ. V was cut by 4 bases and J by 2 bases, with 13 bases left in between. This CDR3 is built from 14 residues. Primers included in the PCR were 60 Vbeta and 13 Jbeta primers. The data were produced by immunoSEQ multiplex PCR, yet TCRdb's version contains in-frame clones alone and is incomplete. The sample has approximately 54,000 clones; approximately 81% are singletons. J is TRBJ2-7 and V is TRBV5-1; D perhaps matches TRBD2 (6 bases). The clonotype was recovered from a woman under 30 in good health and CMV-seronegative. Sample: PBMCs. The CDR3 here is CASSQGGDTYEQYF. CDR3 DNA sequence: TGCGCCAGCAGCCAGGGAGGCGATACCTACGAGCAGTACTTC.